The 3 T cell receptor beta chains below were found in one sample sequenced in a study of shared clonotypes between healthy human individuals. TCRdb's copy holds only in-frame clones and misses some; the assay was immunoSEQ multiplex PCR. Seen here are over 850,000 clones, about 80% observed once, and the top ten hold roughly 0.62%. Sample: memory CD4+ T cells from PBMCs. Subset denoted: CD45RA-negative fraction. These receptors came from a man younger than 35 in good health. Some clones in this sample may be carry-over from other donors' samples.

This sequence joins TRBV5-4 and TRBJ1-3; D remains ambiguous. In germline, CDR1 is SGHNT, CDR2 YYREEE (reference sequence). CDR3 length: 14 residues. The germline V and J ends were trimmed by 6 bases and 2 bases, with 12 bases remaining between them. CDR3 sequence (DNA): TGTGCCAGCACCACCTCTGTGGCTGGAAACACCATATATTTT. It specifies CASTTSVAGNTIYF.

This clone was counted only a few times. The rearrangement links TRBV7-8 to TRBJ1-5; D perhaps matches TRBD1 (5 bases). V dropped 7 bases and J dropped 7 bases, with 17 bases sitting between them. This CDR3 region has 14 residues. Germline lookup yields CDR1 SGHVS and CDR2 FQNEAQ. The DNA for the CDR3 is TGTGCCAGCACCCAGTCGGGGGGTTGGCAGCCCCAGCATTTT. Translated, it gives CASTQSGGWQPQHF.

V gene TRBV25-1 combines with J gene TRBJ2-1, with unresolved D. The CDR3 covers 14 residues. Trimming removed 6 bases from V and 0 bases from J, with 9 bases in between. Germline V lookup: CDR1 MGHDK, CDR2 SYGVNS. This chain's CDR3 is CASSQDSSYNEQFF. The CDR3 nucleotides read TGTGCCAGCAGCCAGGATAGCTCCTACAATGAGCAGTTCTTC. Full variable domain (rest looked up from reference TRBV25-1 and TRBJ2-1): EADIYQTPRYLVIGTGKKITLECSQTMGHDKMYWYQQDPGMELHLIHYSYGVNSTEKGDLSSESTVSRIRTEHFPLTLESARPSHTSQYLCASSQDSSYNEQFFGPGTRLTVL.